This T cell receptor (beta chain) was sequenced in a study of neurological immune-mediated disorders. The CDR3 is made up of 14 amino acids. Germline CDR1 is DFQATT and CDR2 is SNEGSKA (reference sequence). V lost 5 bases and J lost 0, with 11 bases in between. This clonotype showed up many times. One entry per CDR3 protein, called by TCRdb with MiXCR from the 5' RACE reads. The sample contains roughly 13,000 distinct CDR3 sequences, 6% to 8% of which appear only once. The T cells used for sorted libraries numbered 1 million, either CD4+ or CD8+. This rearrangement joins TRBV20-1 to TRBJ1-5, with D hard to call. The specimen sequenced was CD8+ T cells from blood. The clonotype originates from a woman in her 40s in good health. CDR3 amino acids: CSALPKDSNQPQHF. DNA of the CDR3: TGCAGTGCTCTCCCAAAGGATAGCAATCAGCCCCAGCATTTT.